This T cell receptor (beta chain) stems from a study of metastatic and nonmetastatic thyroid tumors. Study-wide background: The authors compared repertoires across blood and tumor or nodule tissue from malignant and benign thyroid patients.

As handled by the study authors: A papillary thyroid cancer distant-metastasis classifier was built from CDR3 differences across clinicopathological groups. TCRdb re-clonotyped the PCR reads via MiXCR. In this record, the V and J calls reflect TCRdb's handling and not the investigators' own analysis. Of under 95,000 clones detected, about 13% appear once; the ten largest clones hold roughly 10%. Nobody among the patients had been given any treatment before thyroid surgery. This clone appeared many times. What it recognizes is unknown. Study conclusions and caveats: As reported, TCR beta diversity in blood and tumor was significantly higher in malignant thyroid tumors than in benign nodules.

Germline CDR1 is SNHLY and CDR2 is FYNNEI. CDR3 length: 15 amino acids. V was clipped by 9 bases and J by 4 bases, with 22 bases between them. Source material: blood. The sequence derives from a female donor with papillary thyroid cancer or a benign thyroid nodule (not recorded which). Some clones in this sample may be carry-over from other donors' samples. The V call is TRBV2, the J call TRBJ2-7; tentatively, D is TRBD1 or TRBD2 (5 bases each). The CDR3 is CARKAPWDLGYEQYF. Here the CDR3 DNA reads TGTGCCAGAAAAGCCCCGTGGGACCTCGGGTACGAGCAGTACTTC.